Following are 32 T cell receptor beta chains from one sample sequenced in a study of cytomegalovirus exposure and HLA in healthy donors. PCR was performed using 60 Vbeta and 13 Jbeta primers. The method was immunoSEQ multiplex PCR; TCRdb's version includes in-frame clones alone and lacks a portion of them. The sample holds around 140,000 clones. The specimen sequenced was PBMCs. These receptors came from a man aged 18 to 35 in good health and CMV-seronegative.

The chain recombines TRBV5-8 with TRBJ2-3; unclear D gene. CDR3 length: 12 amino acids. V lost 4 bases and J lost 11, with 14 bases in between. The V gene's germline CDR1 is SGHTS and CDR2 YDEGEE. The CDR3 reads CASSHDFGVQYF. The CDR3 DNA follows: TGTGCCAGCAGCCATGACTTCGGAGTGCAGTATTTT. Using reference TRBV5-8 and TRBJ2-3 for the parts outside the CDR3, the full variable domain is EAGVTQSPTHLIKTRGQQATLRCSPISGHTSVYWYQQALGLGLQFLLWYDEGEERNRGNFPPRFSGRQFPNYSSELNVNALELEDSALYLCASSHDFGVQYFGPGTRLTVL.

This chain links TRBV6-6 with TRBJ1-3; no reliable D call. Germline loops: CDR1 MNHNY, CDR2 SVGAGI (reference sequence). CDR3 length: 15 amino acids. Trimming left V 0 bases short and J 4 bases short, with 10 bases between. CDR3 residues: CASSYSAESGNTIYF. The CDR3 DNA follows: TGTGCCAGCAGTTACTCCGCGGAGTCCGGAAACACCATATATTTT.

The rearrangement links TRBV5-1 to TRBJ1-2, with TRBD1 matching 8 bases. This CDR3 has 16 residues. V lost 3 bases to trimming and J lost 8 bases; unmatched junction nucleotides: 15. Germline assignment: CDR1 SGHRS and CDR2 YFSETQ. Here the CDR3 reads CASSSELTTGAGGYTF. The CDR3 nucleotides read TGCGCCAGCAGCTCCGAATTGACGACAGGGGCCGGCGGCTACACCTTC.

The chain combines TRBV2 with TRBJ2-5, with unresolved D. The CDR3 has 11 residues. Per germline, CDR1 SNHLY and CDR2 FYNNEI. The germline V and J ends were trimmed by 6 bases and 3 bases, with 5 bases remaining between them. In nucleotides, the CDR3 is TGTGCCAGCAGCGAGGAAGAGACCCAGTACTTC. Its translation: CASSEEETQYF. The variable domain in full, with the rest retrieved from reference TRBV2 and TRBJ2-5, is EPEVTQTPSHQVTQMGQEVILRCVPISNHLYFYWYRQILGQKVEFLVSFYNNEISEKSEIFDDQFSVERPDGSNFTLKIRSTKLEDSAMYFCASSEEETQYFGPGTRLLVL.

The chain links TRBV5-4 to TRBJ2-3; 8 bases are shared with TRBD2. The CDR3 is made up of 16 amino acids. The V and J ends lost 4 bases and 5 bases, in that order; junction bases with no gene match: 12. CDR1 and CDR2 (germline): SGHNT, YYREEE (reference sequence). The DNA for the CDR3 is TGTGCCAGCAGCGAGAGATTGGGCGGGGGGTTAGATACGCAGTATTTT. The encoded protein is CASSERLGGGLDTQYF.

This rearrangement joins TRBV5-1 to TRBJ2-3, with 11 bases identical to TRBD2. The CDR3 has 15 amino acids. Looked up from germline, CDR1 is SGHRS and CDR2 is YFSETQ. V gave up 0 bases and J gave up 7 bases; unmatched junction bases: 4. CDR3 nucleotides: TGCGCCAGCAGCTTGGAGACTAGCGGGGTTAATACGCAGTATTTT. This translates into CASSLETSGVNTQYF.

The genes are TRBV28 and TRBJ2-7, with D possibly matching TRBD2 (6 bases). Trimming removed 6 bases at V and 2 bases at J, with 14 bases between. The V gene's germline CDR1 is MDHEN and CDR2 SYDVKM. This CDR3 is 14 amino acids long. The CDR3: CASSLVADPYEQYF. In DNA, the CDR3 is TGTGCCAGCAGCCTAGTAGCGGACCCCTACGAGCAGTACTTC.

The rearrangement uses TRBV7-3 and TRBJ2-7; TRBD2 matches 10 bases. The germline CDR1 and CDR2 sequences are SGHTA and FQGTGA. With 0 bases clipped from V and 5 bases from J, the junction kept 7 bases outside the gene matches. This CDR3 has 16 residues. CDR3 nucleotides: TGTGCCAGCAGCTTAACTTCCCTAGCGGGGGTTCACGAGCAGTACTTC. Translated, it gives CASSLTSLAGVHEQYF.

The V gene is TRBV7-9, the J gene TRBJ1-1; D remains unclear. Germline CDR1 and CDR2: SEHNR and FQNEAQ (reference sequence). Trimming removed 5 bases from V and 2 bases from J, with 15 bases in between. This CDR3 has 15 amino acids. CDR3 loop: CASSPPGRSNTEAFF. The CDR3 region has the DNA TGTGCCAGCAGCCCTCCCGGGAGGAGCAACACTGAAGCTTTCTTT. Combining the CDR3 with reference TRBV7-9 and TRBJ1-1 gives the whole variable domain DTGVSQNPRHKITKRGQNVTFRCDPISEHNRLYWYRQTLGQGPEFLTYFQNEAQLEKSRLLSDRFSAERPKGSFSTLEIQRTEQGDSAMYLCASSPPGRSNTEAFFGQGTRLTVV.

The chain carries TRBV19 and TRBJ2-7; 10 bases map to TRBD1. V shed 8 bases and J 8 bases; nucleotides not matched to a gene: 6. From germline, CDR1 is LNHDA and CDR2 SQIVND (reference sequence). The CDR3 is 12 residues long. The DNA for the CDR3 is TGTGCCAGTGGGACAGGGGACGTTAAGCAGTACTTC. Protein sequence: CASGTGDVKQYF. The variable domain in full, completed from reference TRBV19 and TRBJ2-7, reads DGGITQSPKYLFRKEGQNVTLSCEQNLNHDAMYWYRQDPGQGLRLIYYSQIVNDFQKGDIAEGYSVSREKKESFPLTVTSAQKNPTAFYLCASGTGDVKQYFGPGTRLTVT.

The rearrangement links TRBV28 to TRBJ2-5; D perhaps matches TRBD1 (6 bases). Trimming took off 10 bases at V and 5 bases at J, with 17 bases between the two ends. CDR1 and CDR2 (germline): MDHEN, SYDVKM. CDR3 length: 13 amino acids. Written as DNA, the CDR3 is TGTGCCACATACCCTAGGGGGTGGGAGACCCAGTACTTC. Translating it yields CATYPRGWETQYF.

This chain connects TRBV6-5 to TRBJ2-5, with D perhaps TRBD2 (6 bases). With 0 bases removed from V and 5 bases from J, the gap between germline ends came to 16 bases. There are 16 residues in the CDR3. Per the germline V gene, CDR1 is MNHEY and CDR2 is SVGAGI. CDR3 region: CASSYSPTRARETQYF. The CDR3 coding sequence is TGTGCCAGCAGTTACTCGCCGACTAGGGCCCGGGAGACCCAGTACTTC.

This chain joins TRBV28 and TRBJ1-1, with no clear D. In germline, CDR1 is MDHEN, CDR2 SYDVKM. Trimming pared 6 bases from V and 0 bases from J, leaving 8 bases between. This CDR3 spans 13 amino acids. The CDR3 protein is CASRESLNTEAFF. The CDR3 DNA is TGTGCCAGCAGGGAGAGCTTGAACACTGAAGCTTTCTTT.

The V and J genes are TRBV2 and TRBJ2-7; TRBD1 matches at 7 bases. Trimming removed 2 bases from V and 5 bases from J; junction bases left unmatched: 9. CDR3 size: 15 residues. Germline CDR1 SNHLY, CDR2 FYNNEI. The CDR3 DNA sequence: TGTGCCAGCAGTGAAAGGGTGACAGGGTCAGACGAGCAGTACTTC. This encodes CASSERVTGSDEQYF.

The chain has TRBV4-1 and TRBJ2-5; D is perhaps TRBD2 (5 bases). The CDR3 consists of 13 residues. Germline CDR1 reads MGHRA; CDR2 reads YSYEKL. V lost 0 bases, J lost 14 bases, and 16 bases lay in between. The CDR3 is CASSQEPGVSLYF. The CDR3 bases are TGCGCCAGCAGCCAAGAGCCCGGGGTCTCTCTCTACTTC.

The chain carries TRBV6-4 and TRBJ2-1, with a possible D match to TRBD2 (6 bases). CDR1 and CDR2 (germline): MRHNA, SNTAGT. This CDR3 contains 15 residues. The ends were cut back, 5 bases at V and 2 bases at J, with 13 bases in the middle. CDR3 sequence: CASSSGTGAYNEQFF. CDR3 in DNA: TGTGCCAGCAGTAGTGGGACGGGAGCCTACAATGAGCAGTTCTTC.

The chain couples TRBV10-2 to TRBJ1-5; 8 bases line up with TRBD1. This CDR3 spans 15 amino acids. CDR1 and CDR2 from the germline V gene are WSHSY and SAAADI. Losses at the gene ends were 2 bases for V and 5 bases for J; bases not matched to a gene: 5. The CDR3 loop reads CASSETGGVYQPQHF. CDR3 sequence (DNA): TGCGCCAGCAGTGAGACAGGGGGAGTATATCAGCCCCAGCATTTT.

The CDR3 DNA follows: TGTGCCAGTAGTACGACAGGGGGCTACACTGAAGCTTTCTTT. Protein product: CASSTTGGYTEAFF. The gene calls are TRBV19 and TRBJ1-1; 10 bases line up with TRBD1. Per the germline V gene, CDR1 is LNHDA and CDR2 is SQIVND (reference sequence). There are 14 residues in the CDR3. V lost 4 bases and J lost 3; bases outside the gene matches: 2. Together with reference TRBV19 and TRBJ1-1, the CDR3 gives the full variable domain: DGGITQSPKYLFRKEGQNVTLSCEQNLNHDAMYWYRQDPGQGLRLIYYSQIVNDFQKGDIAEGYSVSREKKESFPLTVTSAQKNPTAFYLCASSTTGGYTEAFFGQGTRLTVV.

This chain uses TRBV5-1 with TRBJ2-7; 10 nucleotides agree with TRBD1. CDR3 size: 18 residues. V was clipped by 4 bases and J by 2 bases; unmatched bases: 15. Germline V CDR1 and CDR2: SGHRS, YFSETQ. CDR3 amino acids: CASSRSILTGTGAYEQYF. CDR3 bases: TGCGCCAGCAGCCGATCGATACTTACCGGGACAGGGGCCTACGAGCAGTACTTC.

The J gene is TRBJ1-6, the V gene TRBV30; D remains ambiguous. This CDR3 spans 16 amino acids. The ends were cut back, 3 bases at V and 0 bases at J, with 12 bases in the middle. Germline lookup yields CDR1 GTSNPN and CDR2 SVGIG (reference sequence). The CDR3 DNA follows: TGTGCCTGGAGCCCTCTAAGAAGCTCCTATAATTCACCCCTCCACTTT. Translated: CAWSPLRSSYNSPLHF. Full variable domain (rest looked up from reference TRBV30 and TRBJ1-6): SQTIHQWPATLVQPVGSPLSLECTVEGTSNPNLYWYRQAAGRGLQLLFYSVGIGQISSEVPQNLSASRPQDRQFILSSKKLLLSDSGFYLCAWSPLRSSYNSPLHFGNGTRLTVT.

The genes are TRBV13 and TRBJ1-1; D may be TRBD1 (6 bases). V lost 5 bases to trimming and J lost 0 bases, with 13 bases between them. Germline assignment: CDR1 PRHDT and CDR2 FYEKMQ (reference sequence). The CDR3 runs 15 residues. This CDR3 is CASSNTDRLNTEAFF. The CDR3 bases are TGTGCCAGCAGCAATACGGACAGATTGAACACTGAAGCTTTCTTT.

The J gene is TRBJ1-1, the V gene TRBV5-4, with a tentative D call TRBD1 (6 bases). Per germline, CDR1 SGHNT and CDR2 YYREEE (reference sequence). Between the trimmed V and J ends, which lost 5 bases and 0 bases, there was a span of 23 bases. The CDR3 extends over 18 amino acids. DNA of the CDR3: TGTGCCAGCAGTGAAGATATTGGGGGCGGCCAGATGAACACTGAAGCTTTCTTT. Amino acid sequence: CASSEDIGGGQMNTEAFF.

The chain employs TRBV28 and TRBJ2-6; D gene uncertain. Germline CDR1 MDHEN, CDR2 SYDVKM. V gave up 6 bases and J gave up 0 bases, with 12 bases separating them. The CDR3 length is 16 residues. The CDR3, as DNA: TGTGCCAGCAGACTCGTACTCGGCTCTGGGGCCAACGTCCTGACTTTC. Amino acid sequence: CASRLVLGSGANVLTF. The variable domain in full, with the rest retrieved from reference TRBV28 and TRBJ2-6, is DVKVTQSSRYLVKRTGEKVFLECVQDMDHENMFWYRQDPGLGLRLIYFSYDVKMKEKGDIPEGYSVSREKKERFSLILESASTNQTSMYLCASRLVLGSGANVLTFGAGSRLTVL.

The rearrangement uses TRBV7-3 and TRBJ2-6; D remains unclear. The CDR3 runs 15 residues. CDR1 and CDR2 from the germline V gene are SGHTA and FQGTGA. The V gene lost 6 bases and the J gene lost 0 bases, with 9 bases spanning the gap. In nucleotides, the CDR3 is TGTGCCAGCAGTCAAATGAGCTCTGGGGCCAACGTCCTGACTTTC. It specifies CASSQMSSGANVLTF.

The chain is built from TRBV15 and TRBJ2-5; possible D gene TRBD2, 6 bases. The germline CDR1 and CDR2 sequences are LNHNV and YYDKDF (reference sequence). There are 15 residues in the CDR3. Trimming took off 5 bases at V and 4 bases at J, with 17 bases between the two ends. The CDR3 protein is CATSGGDRGSETQYF. CDR3 DNA sequence: TGTGCCACCAGCGGTGGAGACCGGGGGTCAGAGACCCAGTACTTC.

This chain joins TRBV9 and TRBJ1-2, with 9 bases fitting TRBD1. The V segment lost 3 bases and the J segment 4 bases; nucleotides outside the gene matches: 7. The CDR3 runs to 15 residues. The V gene's germline CDR1 is SGDLS and CDR2 YYNGEE. The CDR3 sequence: CASSAGQGMSYGYTF. Written as DNA, the CDR3 is TGTGCCAGCAGCGCGGGACAGGGAATGTCCTATGGCTACACCTTC. The whole variable domain, remainder taken from reference TRBV9 and TRBJ1-2, is DSGVTQTPKHLITATGQRVTLRCSPRSGDLSVYWYQQSLDQGLQFLIQYYNGEERAKGNILERFSAQQFPDLHSELNLSSLELGDSALYFCASSAGQGMSYGYTFGSGTRLTVV.

This chain joins TRBV11-2 and TRBJ1-5, with 9 bases lining up with TRBD1. CDR1 and CDR2 (germline): SGHAT, FQNNGV. CDR3 size: 15 residues. V trimming: 4 bases; J trimming: 2 bases; junction bases outside the gene matches: 3. The CDR3: CASSSDRGGNQPQHF. The CDR3 coding sequence is TGTGCCAGCAGCTCCGACAGGGGGGGCAATCAGCCCCAGCATTTT.

The chain is built from TRBV5-6 and TRBJ2-3; 8 nucleotides agree with TRBD1. This CDR3 contains 15 residues. CDR1 and CDR2 (germline): SGHDT, YYEEEE. The V gene end was trimmed by 4 bases and the J gene end by 0 bases; junction bases not matched to a gene: 4. The CDR3 loop reads CASSKGQASTDTQYF. CDR3 sequence (DNA): TGTGCCAGCAGCAAGGGACAGGCAAGCACAGATACGCAGTATTTT.

The chain links TRBV18 to TRBJ1-1, with 9 bases identical to TRBD1. Germline CDR1 and CDR2: KGHSH and LQKENI. With 3 bases clipped from V and 6 bases from J, the junction kept 8 bases outside the gene matches. The CDR3 runs 15 residues. The CDR3 sequence: CASSPGQGTWAEAFF. The CDR3 nucleotides are TGTGCCAGCTCACCGGGACAGGGAACATGGGCTGAAGCTTTCTTT.

The genes are TRBV7-2 and TRBJ2-7; D is possibly TRBD2 (7 bases). Trimming removed 2 bases from V and 7 bases from J, with 12 bases in between. Germline V gene sequence: CDR1 SGHTA, CDR2 FQGNSA. This CDR3 comprises 13 residues. DNA for the CDR3: TGTGCCAGCAGCTTACGGGGGGCCAGGGAGCAGTACTTC. It specifies CASSLRGAREQYF.

The J gene is TRBJ2-3, the V gene TRBV19, with 7 bases aligning to TRBD2. The junction had 7 bases not matched to a gene; V was cut back by 5 bases and J by 2 bases. There are 15 residues in the CDR3. Looked up from germline, CDR1 is LNHDA and CDR2 is SQIVND (reference sequence). CDR3 residues: CASSSLAAVTDTQYF. The CDR3 nucleotides read TGTGCCAGTAGTTCCCTAGCGGCCGTCACAGATACGCAGTATTTT.

DNA for the CDR3: TGTGCCAGCAGCTTAGTCGACCTAGCGCATTACAATGAGCAGTTCTTC. Translated, it gives CASSLVDLAHYNEQFF. This chain links TRBV7-9 with TRBJ2-1; tentative D call: TRBD2 (6 bases). This CDR3 has 16 residues. Germline values: CDR1 SEHNR, CDR2 FQNEAQ (reference sequence). The V end was cut by 1 base, the J end by 4 bases, with 14 bases between.